Below are 21 T cell receptor beta chains sequenced from a single sample in a study of blood T cell repertoires in COVID-19. TCRdb's table, derived via immunoSEQ multiplex PCR, lists solely in-frame clones and lacks some. Seen here are 40,000 to 65,000 clones, approximately 84% observed once, and the top ten hold 11% to 15%. Sequencing was performed on peripheral blood. The origin of the receptors is a human donor in a cohort sampled during active COVID-19.

The CDR3 nucleotides are TGTGCCAGCAGCTTAATGACAGATGGCTACACCTTC. Its translation: CASSLMTDGYTF. V usage is TRBV7-9 and J usage is TRBJ1-2, with D possibly being TRBD1 (5 bases). V was trimmed by 2 bases and J by 6 bases, leaving 7 bases between them. This CDR3 spans 12 amino acids. The germline gives CDR1 SEHNR, CDR2 FQNEAQ (reference sequence).

This clone was picked up one time. V usage is TRBV5-5 and J usage is TRBJ2-5, with 8 bases fitting TRBD1. The germline V gene encodes CDR1 SGHKS and CDR2 YYEKEE (reference sequence). The junction had 17 bases not matched to a gene; V was cut back by 3 bases and J by 4 bases. The CDR3 sequence is 18 residues long. The CDR3 sequence: CASSSGDLRQGRAETQYF. CDR3 bases: TGTGCCAGCAGCTCAGGGGACCTTAGACAGGGGCGAGCAGAGACCCAGTACTTC.

The chain employs TRBV27 and TRBJ2-1; D gene unclear. CDR3 length equals 11 residues. Germline V gene lookup returns CDR1 MNHEY and CDR2 SMNVEV (reference sequence). Trimming cost V 9 bases and J 6 bases, with 9 bases left between them. CDR3: CASNLSNEQFF. CDR3 DNA sequence: TGTGCCAGTAACTTGAGCAATGAGCAGTTCTTC.

CDR3 sequence: CASSAGQVYGYTF. The CDR3 DNA reads TGTGCCAGCAGTGCGGGACAGGTATATGGCTACACCTTC. The chain combines TRBV25-1 with TRBJ1-2, with 8 bases fitting TRBD1. The V and J ends lost 4 bases and 5 bases, in that order; junction bases with no gene match: 3. This CDR3 has 13 residues. Germline V gene data show CDR1 as MGHDK and CDR2 as SYGVNS.

The V and J genes are TRBV5-1 and TRBJ2-2; 12 bases map to TRBD2. The V and J ends lost 6 bases and 3 bases, in that order; junction bases with no gene match: 3. The CDR3 is 15 amino acids. Germline V gene sequence: CDR1 SGHRS, CDR2 YFSETQ. CDR3 in amino acids: CASKTSGGHTGELFF. Written as DNA, the CDR3 is TGCGCCAGCAAGACTAGCGGGGGACACACCGGGGAGCTGTTTTTT.

The chain carries TRBV5-4 and TRBJ2-1; 7 bases fit TRBD1. With 0 bases clipped from V and 8 bases from J, the junction kept 11 bases outside the gene matches. Germline V gene lookup returns CDR1 SGHNT and CDR2 YYREEE (reference sequence). This CDR3 spans 16 amino acids. The CDR3 reads CASSLAPTGFPHEQFF. The CDR3 coding sequence is TGTGCCAGCAGCTTGGCCCCGACAGGGTTTCCCCATGAGCAGTTCTTC.

This clone was seen just once. V usage is TRBV11-2 and J usage is TRBJ2-1; D call uncertain. The CDR3 length is 13 residues. V lost 5 bases to trimming and J lost 8 bases, with 13 bases between them. CDR1 is SGHAT, CDR2 FQNNGV, per germline. CDR3 amino acids: CASSLGLSDEQFF. The CDR3, as DNA: TGTGCCAGCAGCCTAGGTCTATCGGATGAGCAGTTCTTC.

V is TRBV5-4 and J is TRBJ2-1, with 11 bases that match TRBD2. The V and J ends lost 4 bases and 8 bases, in that order; junction bases with no gene match: 8. The germline V gene has CDR1 SGHNT and CDR2 YYREEE (reference sequence). The CDR3 is 15 residues long. CDR3 DNA: TGTGCCAGCAGCAAGGGACTAGCGGTCCTGTATGAGCAGTTCTTC. Translation gives CASSKGLAVLYEQFF.

This chain links TRBV6-4 with TRBJ2-3; D remains ambiguous. This CDR3 spans 15 amino acids. Per germline, CDR1 MRHNA and CDR2 SNTAGT. V shed 0 bases and J shed 3 bases, with 10 bases lying between them. Here the CDR3 DNA reads TGTGCCAGCAGTGACTCGTTGGGCTCTACAGATACGCAGTATTTT. Encoded protein: CASSDSLGSTDTQYF.

This clone has a single count. The chain has TRBV18 and TRBJ1-1; the match to TRBD1 covers 7 bases. The V gene end was trimmed by 0 bases and the J gene end by 5 bases; junction bases not matched to a gene: 3. The V gene's germline CDR1 is KGHSH and CDR2 LQKENI. The CDR3 totals 14 residues. The CDR3 reads CASSPPQGGTEAFF. The CDR3 DNA follows: TGTGCCAGCTCACCACCGCAGGGGGGAACTGAAGCTTTCTTT.

The chain combines TRBV2 with TRBJ1-6, with D unresolved. In germline, CDR1 is SNHLY, CDR2 FYNNEI. This CDR3 comprises 14 residues. Trimming shortened V by 4 bases and J by 8 bases, and 12 bases separated the two germline ends. The CDR3 spells CASSVRGPDSPLHF. The CDR3 DNA reads TGTGCCAGCAGTGTACGAGGCCCGGATTCACCCCTCCACTTT.

The chain combines TRBV2 with TRBJ2-2; D perhaps matches TRBD1 (5 bases). Trimming pared 6 bases from V and 5 bases from J, leaving 13 bases between. Germline values: CDR1 SNHLY, CDR2 FYNNEI. The CDR3 sequence is 14 residues long. The CDR3 DNA is TGTGCCAGCAGGCGCAGGGTAATTACCGGGGAGCTGTTTTTT. It yields the protein CASRRRVITGELFF.

The chain is built from TRBV5-6 and TRBJ1-1, with unresolved D. Looked up from germline, CDR1 is SGHDT and CDR2 is YYEEEE. The CDR3 has 18 amino acids. V dropped 1 base and J dropped 0 bases, with 19 bases sitting between them. The CDR3 sequence is CASSLKRRVYGMNTEAFF. For the CDR3, the DNA is TGTGCCAGCAGCTTGAAAAGGCGGGTGTACGGGATGAACACTGAAGCTTTCTTT. Supplemented by reference TRBV5-6 and TRBJ1-1, the full variable domain reads DAGVTQSPTHLIKTRGQQVTLRCSPKSGHDTVSWYQQALGQGPQFIFQYYEEEERQRGNFPDRFSGHQFPNYSSELNVNALLLGDSALYLCASSLKRRVYGMNTEAFFGQGTRLTVV.

This chain uses TRBV6-2 or TRBV6-3 with TRBJ2-1; 7 bases match TRBD2. CDR1 is MNHEY, CDR2 SVGEGT, per germline. The trim removed 0 bases at V and 3 bases at J, leaving 8 bases unmatched. The CDR3 extends over 17 amino acids. The CDR3 spells CASSYSPPSGIYNEQFF. The CDR3 nucleotides read TGTGCCAGCAGTTACTCTCCCCCTAGCGGCATCTACAATGAGCAGTTCTTC.

The CDR3 reads CASSHLPGHRNGETQYF. DNA for the CDR3: TGTGCCAGCAGCCATCTTCCGGGACACCGAAATGGAGAGACCCAGTACTTC. J is TRBJ2-5 and V is TRBV7-3; tentatively, D is TRBD1 (6 bases). There are 17 residues in the CDR3. Trimming took 5 bases from V and 4 from J, leaving 23 bases between them. Germline CDR1 and CDR2: SGHTA and FQGTGA.

The CDR3 spells CASSLPGGIQYF. DNA for the CDR3: TGTGCCAGTAGCCTTCCCGGGGGCATTCAGTACTTC. J is TRBJ2-4 and V is TRBV19; TRBD2 is a possible D gene (6 bases). The CDR3 has 12 amino acids. Germline-derived CDR1 and CDR2 are LNHDA and SQIVND (reference sequence). Deletions cut 6 bases from V and 9 bases from J, with 12 bases between.

J is TRBJ2-2 and V is TRBV19, with a possible D match to TRBD1 (6 bases). Trimming pared 4 bases from V and 7 bases from J, leaving 16 bases between. CDR3 length: 15 residues. Per germline, CDR1 LNHDA and CDR2 SQIVND (reference sequence). The CDR3 reads CASSTQGFGVGELFF. For the CDR3, the DNA is TGTGCCAGTAGTACACAGGGATTTGGGGTCGGGGAGCTGTTTTTT.

The V call is TRBV19, the J call TRBJ2-1; 8 nucleotides agree with TRBD2. Per the germline V gene, CDR1 is LNHDA and CDR2 is SQIVND (reference sequence). The CDR3 loop spans 17 amino acids. Trimming cost V 1 base and J 0 bases; bases outside gene matches: 5. The CDR3 loop is CASSIVTSVDSYNEQFF. DNA for the CDR3: TGTGCCAGTAGTATAGTGACTAGCGTGGACTCCTACAATGAGCAGTTCTTC.

The V call is TRBV19, the J call TRBJ1-6, with D perhaps matching TRBD1 (6 bases). Germline CDR1 and CDR2: LNHDA and SQIVND (reference sequence). The CDR3 totals 14 residues. CDR3 loop: CGAGAGVYNSPLHF. In DNA, the CDR3 is TGTGGTGCGGGGGCAGGGGTTTATAATTCACCCCTCCACTTT.

This chain connects TRBV20-1 to TRBJ2-1; possible D gene TRBD1, 5 bases. This CDR3 contains 11 residues. Trimming pared 3 bases from V and 5 bases from J, leaving 5 bases between. Germline CDR1 is DFQATT and CDR2 is SNEGSKA (reference sequence). CDR3 amino acids: CSARGHNEQFF. CDR3 nucleotide sequence: TGCAGTGCTAGGGGGCACAATGAGCAGTTCTTC.

This sequence joins TRBV15 and TRBJ2-7; 10 nucleotides match TRBD2. Germline V gene data show CDR1 as LNHNV and CDR2 as YYDKDF (reference sequence). The CDR3 is made up of 16 amino acids. V shed 0 bases, J shed 5 bases, and the junction held 7 bases outside the gene matches. CDR3 nucleotide sequence: TGTGCCACCAGCAGAGATTGGCTAGCGGGAGACAACGAGCAGTACTTC. This translates into CATSRDWLAGDNEQYF.